A selection of T cell receptor beta chains follows, all from one sample in a study of regulatory T cells in long-lasting Graves disease. TCRdb recomputed calls from the multiplex PCR reads with MiXCR, one row per CDR3 protein. The sample consists of a few hundred thousand distinct CDR3 sequences, 23% of them appearing once. This material consisted of peripheral blood mononuclear cells (PBMCs), taken when the disease was refractory, from a patient treated with antithyroid drugs. These TCRs come from a female donor with Graves disease. CDR3s leave out the opening cysteine and the closing phenylalanine or tryptophan. The order of the fields is V gene, CDR3 length, J gene, CDR3 protein.

v_gene: TRBV3-1
len: 11
j_gene: TRBJ2-7
CDR3aa: ASRFQGAYEQY

v_gene: TRBV29-1
len: 11
j_gene: TRBJ2-7
CDR3aa: SFWGQVPYEQY

v_gene: TRBV2
len: 14
j_gene: TRBJ1-4
CDR3aa: ASSGQGARVSEKLF

v_gene: TRBV2
len: 11
j_gene: TRBJ1-2
CDR3aa: ASSGKQPYGYT

v_gene: TRBV2
len: 13
j_gene: TRBJ2-7
CDR3aa: ASKAETGSSYEQY

v_gene: TRBV6-2/TRBV6-3
len: 12
j_gene: TRBJ2-2
CDR3aa: ASSRTGGSGELF

v_gene: TRBV7-9
len: 14
j_gene: TRBJ1-1
CDR3aa: ASSSARVRINTEAF

v_gene: TRBV12-3/TRBV12-4
len: 13
j_gene: TRBJ2-5
CDR3aa: ASTAGTGNYQTQY

v_gene: TRBV28
len: 12
j_gene: TRBJ1-5
CDR3aa: ASSFRTSNQPQH

v_gene: TRBV28
len: 16
j_gene: TRBJ2-4
CDR3aa: ASSFGALRELAKNIQY

v_gene: TRBV24-1
len: 13
j_gene: TRBJ2-5
CDR3aa: ATSAAGGPQETQY

v_gene: TRBV27
len: 15
j_gene: TRBJ2-6
CDR3aa: ASSVDSIPSGANVLT

v_gene: TRBV30
len: 11
j_gene: TRBJ2-1
CDR3aa: AAPGLADNEQF

v_gene: TRBV9
len: 11
j_gene: TRBJ1-2
CDR3aa: ASSVVANYGYT

v_gene: TRBV20-1
len: 13
j_gene: TRBJ1-1
CDR3aa: SARDRVGRDTEAF

v_gene: TRBV7-3
len: 13
j_gene: TRBJ2-6
CDR3aa: ASSLMHSGANVLT

v_gene: TRBV20-1
len: 12
j_gene: TRBJ2-7
CDR3aa: SASKREGPYEQY

v_gene: TRBV2
len: 14
j_gene: TRBJ2-7
CDR3aa: ASSAPGLAGQVEQY

v_gene: TRBV6-1
len: 13
j_gene: TRBJ1-2
CDR3aa: ASSETATSNYGYT

v_gene: TRBV24-1
len: 15
j_gene: TRBJ2-6
CDR3aa: ATRRTSGRSGANVLT

v_gene: TRBV6-1
len: 12
j_gene: TRBJ2-5
CDR3aa: ASSEADRLETQY

v_gene: TRBV7-9
len: 11
j_gene: TRBJ1-2
CDR3aa: ASSPGQTNGYT

v_gene: TRBV2
len: 13
j_gene: TRBJ2-7
CDR3aa: ASRALRLGDYEQY

v_gene: TRBV6-2/TRBV6-3
len: 13
j_gene: TRBJ2-2
CDR3aa: ASRGTGADTGELF

v_gene: TRBV29-1
len: 12
j_gene: TRBJ2-3
CDR3aa: SAPTSGATDTQY

v_gene: TRBV29-1
len: 8
j_gene: TRBJ1-1
CDR3aa: SVDTGKAF

v_gene: TRBV24-1
len: 13
j_gene: TRBJ2-2
CDR3aa: ATSLGQGNTGELF

v_gene: TRBV29-1
len: 11
j_gene: TRBJ2-5
CDR3aa: SVERGGGETQY

v_gene: TRBV25-1
len: 11
j_gene: TRBJ2-7
CDR3aa: ASSDFSGHEQY

v_gene: TRBV11-2
len: 11
j_gene: TRBJ2-7
CDR3aa: ASSPVLLLEQY

v_gene: TRBV18
len: 13
j_gene: TRBJ1-5
CDR3aa: ASSPSSNSNQPQH

v_gene: TRBV30
len: 12
j_gene: TRBJ2-2
CDR3aa: AWTTGFATGELF

v_gene: TRBV2
len: 15
j_gene: TRBJ1-5
CDR3aa: ASSVINRPGENQPQH

v_gene: TRBV20-1
len: 13
j_gene: TRBJ2-1
CDR3aa: SARDPASGNNEQF

v_gene: TRBV3-1
len: 11
j_gene: TRBJ2-7
CDR3aa: ASSQDPFYEQY

v_gene: TRBV7-2
len: 10
j_gene: TRBJ2-3
CDR3aa: ASSLDTDTQY

v_gene: TRBV6-1
len: 17
j_gene: TRBJ1-5
CDR3aa: ASSHQSVTAQYSNQPQH

v_gene: TRBV6-1
len: 14
j_gene: TRBJ1-1
CDR3aa: ASSRVGQMMNTEAF

v_gene: TRBV9
len: 11
j_gene: TRBJ1-1
CDR3aa: ASSVAGGKEAF

v_gene: TRBV20-1
len: 10
j_gene: TRBJ1-1
CDR3aa: SGQSMNTEAF

v_gene: TRBV6-1
len: 13
j_gene: TRBJ1-1
CDR3aa: ASRSAGTGPSEAF

v_gene: TRBV20-1
len: 13
j_gene: TRBJ1-5
CDR3aa: SASGGARNNQPQH

v_gene: TRBV6-2/TRBV6-3
len: 15
j_gene: TRBJ2-7
CDR3aa: ASSSLRSAGRAYEQY

v_gene: TRBV6-1
len: 14
j_gene: TRBJ2-2
CDR3aa: ASTRPTGKGTGELF

v_gene: TRBV10-3
len: 14
j_gene: TRBJ2-7
CDR3aa: AISEPTGQNSYEQY

v_gene: TRBV6-9
len: 13
j_gene: TRBJ1-2
CDR3aa: ASSYRTGGYYGYT

v_gene: TRBV25-1
len: 14
j_gene: TRBJ2-7
CDR3aa: ASSEWGLAVPYEQY

v_gene: TRBV29-1
len: 10
j_gene: TRBJ1-4
CDR3aa: SVGGAGEKLF

v_gene: TRBV28
len: 13
j_gene: TRBJ2-7
CDR3aa: ASSSPRTGAYEQY

v_gene: TRBV28
len: 14
j_gene: TRBJ1-5
CDR3aa: ASSLPGQMSNQPQH

v_gene: TRBV7-2
len: 15
j_gene: TRBJ2-2
CDR3aa: ASSLVGTRLNTGELF

v_gene: TRBV19
len: 12
j_gene: TRBJ2-7
CDR3aa: ASSRPGDTYEQY

v_gene: TRBV28
len: 11
j_gene: TRBJ2-7
CDR3aa: ASRTGATYEQY

v_gene: TRBV29-1
len: 11
j_gene: TRBJ2-4
CDR3aa: SVEVGGENIQY

v_gene: TRBV30
len: 13
j_gene: TRBJ1-5
CDR3aa: AWSLGGRGNQPQH

v_gene: TRBV9
len: 16
j_gene: TRBJ1-3
CDR3aa: ASSVFGDSQLSGNTIY

v_gene: TRBV19
len: 15
j_gene: TRBJ2-2
CDR3aa: ASSLDLTSANTGELF

v_gene: TRBV7-2
len: 15
j_gene: TRBJ2-1
CDR3aa: ASSLARASRSYNEQF